The present entry profiles one TCR beta chain with its context. Self-reported history from a screening survey and questionnaire set each donor's cohort. This specimen comes from a study of blood T cell repertoires in COVID-19. Across the study: Specimens from acute and convalescent COVID-19 originated in the United States, Italy and Spain. PBMCs, B-cell-depleted T cells, or T cells were the source of the cDNA or gDNA that made up the material.

The method was immunoSEQ multiplex PCR; TCRdb's version includes in-frame clones alone and lacks a portion of them. Here the sample spans about 400,000 clones, 88% being singletons. CDR3 length: 14 residues. The V end lost 2 bases, the J end lost 4 bases, and 8 bases lay between the germline ends. Per the germline V gene, CDR1 is ENHRY and CDR2 is SYGVKD. The specimen was PBMCs or T cells enriched from blood (not recorded which). V and J are TRBV10-3 and TRBJ2-2; TRBD1 might be the D (5 bases). This receptor was taken from a woman in her forties with acute COVID-19. CDR3 residues: CAISEGTGTGELFF. CDR3 nucleotide sequence: TGTGCCATCAGTGAGGGTACAGGCACCGGGGAGCTGTTTTTT.